This T cell receptor (beta chain) is from a study of T cells in Graves' hyperthyroidism and ophthalmopathy. Amplified regions were TCR beta CDR3 sequences from RNA transcripts. A set of HTBI primers served as the primers for a first-round RT-PCR of the TCR CDR3. In TCRdb, the multiplex PCR reads were re-called with MiXCR into one record per CDR3 protein. This table holds roughly 740,000 distinct CDR3 sequences, approximately 16% found once. Those patients with uncontrolled infection, other autoimmune disease, pregnancy or lactation were excluded. Extraction of PBMCs used about 9.2 ml of fresh peripheral blood. V dropped 2 bases and J dropped 2 bases, with 18 bases sitting between them. CDR1 and CDR2 (germline): DFQATT, SNEGSKA (reference sequence). This CDR3 is built from 16 residues. This clonotype was counted between two and nine times. What it binds is unknown. Study-level points and caveats: Separating ophthalmopathy from stable hyperthyroidism was achieved by a 13 V-J model.

The chain recombines TRBV20-1 with TRBJ2-5; either TRBD1 or TRBD2 may supply D (6 bases each). Sample: blood. The receptor comes from a man aged 18 to 29 with Graves' hyperthyroidism. CDR3 sequence: CSARPQGRERQETQYF. The CDR3 DNA sequence: TGCAGTGCTAGACCCCAGGGGCGGGAAAGGCAAGAGACCCAGTACTTC.